This T cell receptor (beta chain) appears in the sequencing data of a study of blood T cell repertoires in COVID-19. About the study: Italy, Spain and the United States were the sources of the convalescent and acute COVID-19 samples. The cDNA or gDNA used as material had been derived from T cells, B-cell-depleted T cells, or PBMCs.

This CDR3 contains 11 residues. Per germline, CDR1 MNHEY and CDR2 SVGEGT. V was trimmed by 5 bases and J by 2 bases, leaving 3 bases between them. In the original workflow: Researchers report that nucleated cell counts were estimated from reference gene primer amplification. The repertoire was sequenced with immunoSEQ multiplex PCR; TCRdb's copy has only in-frame clones and lacks some. V, J and clone size are taken as reported in that table, and D and trimming were inferred from the DNA itself. This sample has roughly 260,000 clones; about 87% occur once, and the top ten carry approximately 2.2%. The TCR comes from a woman aged 50 to 60 with acute or convalescent COVID-19. The genes are TRBV6-2 or TRBV6-3 and TRBJ2-5; D unclear. Sequences were obtained from peripheral blood. The CDR3 reads CASSEQETQYF. CDR3 in DNA: TGTGCCAGCAGTGAGCAAGAGACCCAGTACTTC.